Listed below are T cell receptor beta chains from one sample, sequenced in a study of T cell repertoires in cytomegalovirus infection. One entry per CDR3 protein results from TCRdb running MiXCR on the reads. The sample consists of around 490,000 distinct CDR3 sequences, 26% of them appearing once. The material sequenced was PBMCs. The receptors derive from a human donor in good health (CMV status not recorded). Some clones in this sample may be carry-over from other donors' samples. CDR3s leave out the opening cysteine and the closing phenylalanine or tryptophan. The order of the fields is V gene, CDR3 protein.

V gene: TRBV19
CDR3 protein: ASSQTARVEKLF

V gene: TRBV7-6
CDR3 protein: ASSPRLAGVRTGELF

V gene: TRBV28
CDR3 protein: ASLGQNYGYT

V gene: TRBV7-9
CDR3 protein: ASSFREFVDEQY

V gene: TRBV12-3/TRBV12-4
CDR3 protein: ASSSSPELGSYNEQF

V gene: TRBV7-9
CDR3 protein: ASKKQGYEQY

V gene: TRBV20-1
CDR3 protein: SVRGNNEQF

V gene: TRBV6-1
CDR3 protein: ASSLGVAGELF

V gene: TRBV7-8
CDR3 protein: ASSDGLAGGKDTQY

V gene: TRBV4-2
CDR3 protein: ASSQEGEGILTGELF

V gene: TRBV12-3/TRBV12-4
CDR3 protein: ASTNAGSGGYT

V gene: TRBV10-3
CDR3 protein: AIARDLYEQY

V gene: TRBV19
CDR3 protein: ASSIKTGGNQPQH

V gene: TRBV19
CDR3 protein: ASSIDRGSYGYT

V gene: TRBV20-1
CDR3 protein: SAESGTSEFNEQF

V gene: TRBV4-3
CDR3 protein: ASSQPGVSYGYT

V gene: TRBV7-2
CDR3 protein: ASSLGQISGNTIY

V gene: TRBV18
CDR3 protein: ASSRDRGDEKLF

V gene: TRBV7-2
CDR3 protein: ASSLAPGQETQY

V gene: TRBV7-9
CDR3 protein: ASSPADRTMNTEAF

V gene: TRBV7-9
CDR3 protein: ASSLGAGGALNGYT

V gene: TRBV24-1
CDR3 protein: ATTMGQGTEAF

V gene: TRBV28
CDR3 protein: ASSLQDYGYT

V gene: TRBV6-5
CDR3 protein: ASSYSRAEKLF

V gene: TRBV20-1
CDR3 protein: SAGRLETAKNIQY

V gene: TRBV29-1
CDR3 protein: SASLPRDRGRGSSYEQY

V gene: TRBV27
CDR3 protein: ASSKGQGYT

V gene: TRBV4-3
CDR3 protein: ASSQDRMGLF

V gene: TRBV7-2
CDR3 protein: ASSPTSSGNEQF

V gene: TRBV6-2/TRBV6-3
CDR3 protein: ASSPTAYNEQF

V gene: TRBV29-1
CDR3 protein: SVEEWAGEDGETQY

V gene: TRBV7-2
CDR3 protein: ASSRGGSPQPQH

V gene: TRBV12-3/TRBV12-4
CDR3 protein: ASTRYNEQF

V gene: TRBV12-3/TRBV12-4
CDR3 protein: ASSSPRGAGVQPQH

V gene: TRBV28
CDR3 protein: ASSLIGGRHEQF